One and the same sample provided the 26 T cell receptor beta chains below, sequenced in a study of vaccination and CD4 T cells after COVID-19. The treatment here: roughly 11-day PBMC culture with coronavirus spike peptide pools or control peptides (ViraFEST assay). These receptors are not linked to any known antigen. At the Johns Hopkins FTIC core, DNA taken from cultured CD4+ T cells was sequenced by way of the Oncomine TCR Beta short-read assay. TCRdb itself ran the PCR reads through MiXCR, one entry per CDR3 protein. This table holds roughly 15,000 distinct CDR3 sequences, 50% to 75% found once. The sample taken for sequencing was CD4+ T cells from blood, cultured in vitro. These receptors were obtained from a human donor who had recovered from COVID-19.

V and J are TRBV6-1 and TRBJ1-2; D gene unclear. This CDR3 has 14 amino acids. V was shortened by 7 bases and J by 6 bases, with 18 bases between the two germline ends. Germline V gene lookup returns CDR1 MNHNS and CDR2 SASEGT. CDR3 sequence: CASTPAVLGNGYTF. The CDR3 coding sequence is TGTGCCAGCACCCCCGCAGTTTTAGGAAATGGCTACACCTTC.

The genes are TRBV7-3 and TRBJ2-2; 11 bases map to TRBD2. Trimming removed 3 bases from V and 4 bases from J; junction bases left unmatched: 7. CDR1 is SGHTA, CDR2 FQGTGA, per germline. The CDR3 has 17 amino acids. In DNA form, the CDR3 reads TGTGCCAGCAGCTTTATAGCGGGAGGGCCGATCACCGGGGAGCTGTTTTTT. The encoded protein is CASSFIAGGPITGELFF.

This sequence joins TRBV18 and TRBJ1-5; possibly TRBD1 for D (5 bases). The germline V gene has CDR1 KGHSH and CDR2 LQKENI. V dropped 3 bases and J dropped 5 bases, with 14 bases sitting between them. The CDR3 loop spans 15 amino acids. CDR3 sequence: CASSPQAGGYQPQHF. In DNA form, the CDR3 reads TGTGCCAGCTCACCCCAGGCCGGGGGGTATCAGCCCCAGCATTTT.

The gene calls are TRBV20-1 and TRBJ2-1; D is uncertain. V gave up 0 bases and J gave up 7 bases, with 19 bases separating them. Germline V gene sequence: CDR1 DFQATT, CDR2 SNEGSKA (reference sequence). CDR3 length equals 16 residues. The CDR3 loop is CSARERQPVHKNEQFF. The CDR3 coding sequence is TGCAGTGCTAGAGAACGTCAACCGGTACATAAAAATGAGCAGTTCTTC.

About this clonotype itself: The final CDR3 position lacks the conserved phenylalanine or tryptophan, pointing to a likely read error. DNA of the CDR3: TGTGCCAGCAGCCCCCCTGGCTACACCTCC. As protein: CASSPPGYTS. This rearrangement joins TRBV7-2 to TRBJ1-2; D call uncertain. Trimming left V 5 bases short and J 7 bases short, with 5 bases between. This CDR3 has 10 residues. The germline CDR1 and CDR2 sequences are SGHTA and FQGNSA.

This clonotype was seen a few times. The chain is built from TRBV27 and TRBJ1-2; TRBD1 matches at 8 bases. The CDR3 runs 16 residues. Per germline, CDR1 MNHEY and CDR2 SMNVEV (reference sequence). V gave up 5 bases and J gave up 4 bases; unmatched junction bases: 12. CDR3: CASSPATGGMVYGYTF. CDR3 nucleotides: TGTGCCAGCAGTCCGGCCACAGGGGGGATGGTCTATGGCTACACCTTC.

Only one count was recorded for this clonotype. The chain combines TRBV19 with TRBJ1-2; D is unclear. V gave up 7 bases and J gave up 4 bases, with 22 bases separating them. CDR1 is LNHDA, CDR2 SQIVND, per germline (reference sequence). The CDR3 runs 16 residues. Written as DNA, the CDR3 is TGTGCCAGTACCAACCTAGGGCAGGCCCGATCCTATGGCTACACCTTC. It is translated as CASTNLGQARSYGYTF.

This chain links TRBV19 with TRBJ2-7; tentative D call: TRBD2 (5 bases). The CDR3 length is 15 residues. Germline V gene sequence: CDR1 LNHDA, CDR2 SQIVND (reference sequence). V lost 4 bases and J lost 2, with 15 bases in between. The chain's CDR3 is CASSTKTDSAYEQYF. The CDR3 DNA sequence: TGTGCCAGTAGTACCAAAACGGATAGCGCCTACGAGCAGTACTTC.

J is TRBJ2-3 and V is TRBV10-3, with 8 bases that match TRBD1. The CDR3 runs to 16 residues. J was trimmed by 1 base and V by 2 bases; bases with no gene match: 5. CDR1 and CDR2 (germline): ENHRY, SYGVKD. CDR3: CAISEETGGGTDTQYF. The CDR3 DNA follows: TGTGCCATCAGTGAGGAAACAGGGGGAGGCACAGATACGCAGTATTTT.

DNA of the CDR3: TGTGCCAGCAGCCGCCGAGAGGACTACGAGCAGTACTTC. Translated, it gives CASSRREDYEQYF. The chain recombines TRBV6-1 with TRBJ2-7, with D uncertain. Per germline, CDR1 MNHNS and CDR2 SASEGT. CDR3 size: 13 residues. With 6 bases removed from V and 3 bases from J, the gap between germline ends came to 12 bases.

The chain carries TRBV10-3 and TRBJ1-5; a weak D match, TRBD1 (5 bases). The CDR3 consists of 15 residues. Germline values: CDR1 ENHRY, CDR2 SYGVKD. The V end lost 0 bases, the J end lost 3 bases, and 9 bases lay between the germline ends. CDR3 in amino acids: CAISESVGPNQPQHF. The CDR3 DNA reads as TGTGCCATCAGTGAGTCTGTGGGGCCCAATCAGCCCCAGCATTTT.

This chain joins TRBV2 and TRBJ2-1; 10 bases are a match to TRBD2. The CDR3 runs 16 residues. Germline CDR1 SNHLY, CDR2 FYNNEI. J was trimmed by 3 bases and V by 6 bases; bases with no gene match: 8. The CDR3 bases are TGTGCCAGCAGAACCAGACTAGCGGGTTACTACAATGAGCAGTTCTTC. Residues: CASRTRLAGYYNEQFF.

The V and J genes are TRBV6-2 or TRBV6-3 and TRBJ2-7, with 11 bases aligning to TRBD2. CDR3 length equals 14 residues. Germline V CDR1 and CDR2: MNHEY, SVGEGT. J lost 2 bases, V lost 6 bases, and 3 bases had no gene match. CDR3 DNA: TGTGCCAGCAGATTAGCGGGAGGGCCCTACGAGCAGTACTTC. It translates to CASRLAGGPYEQYF.

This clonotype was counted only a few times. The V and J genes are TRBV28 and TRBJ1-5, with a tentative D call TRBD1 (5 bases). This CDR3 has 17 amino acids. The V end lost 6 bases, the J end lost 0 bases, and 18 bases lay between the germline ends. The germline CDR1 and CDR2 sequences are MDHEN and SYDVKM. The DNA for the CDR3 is TGTGCCAGCAGACCGTTTTCCGGGACGGATAGCAATCAGCCCCAGCATTTT. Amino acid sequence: CASRPFSGTDSNQPQHF.

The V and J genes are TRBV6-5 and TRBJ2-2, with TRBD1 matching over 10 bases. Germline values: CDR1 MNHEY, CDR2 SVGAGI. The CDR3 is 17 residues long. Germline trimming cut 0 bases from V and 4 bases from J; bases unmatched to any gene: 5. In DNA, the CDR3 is TGTGCCAGCAGTTACTCCCCCCGACAGGGGGCCACCGGGGAGCTGTTTTTT. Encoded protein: CASSYSPRQGATGELFF.

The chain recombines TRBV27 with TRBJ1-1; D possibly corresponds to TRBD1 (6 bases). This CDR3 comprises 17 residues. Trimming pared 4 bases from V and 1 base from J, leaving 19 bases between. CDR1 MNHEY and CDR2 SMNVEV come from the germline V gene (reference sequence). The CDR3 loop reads CASSSTGWGDRNTEAFF. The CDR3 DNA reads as TGTGCCAGCAGTTCCACAGGGTGGGGTGATAGGAACACTGAAGCTTTCTTT.

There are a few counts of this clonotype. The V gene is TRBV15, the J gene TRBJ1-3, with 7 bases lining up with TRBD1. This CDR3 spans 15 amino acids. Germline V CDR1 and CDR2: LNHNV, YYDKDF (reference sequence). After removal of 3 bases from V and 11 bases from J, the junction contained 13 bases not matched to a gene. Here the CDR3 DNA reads TGTGCCACCAGCAGGGTCCGGGACAGTCGTTTCGCCATATATTTT. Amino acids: CATSRVRDSRFAIYF.

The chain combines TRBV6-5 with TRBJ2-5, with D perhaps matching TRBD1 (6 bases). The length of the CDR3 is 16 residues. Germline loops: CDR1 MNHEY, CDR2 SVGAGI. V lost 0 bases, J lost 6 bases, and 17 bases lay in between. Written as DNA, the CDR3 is TGTGCCAGCAGTTACTCCCGGGGCAGGGGTACCAAGACCCAGTACTTC. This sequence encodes CASSYSRGRGTKTQYF.

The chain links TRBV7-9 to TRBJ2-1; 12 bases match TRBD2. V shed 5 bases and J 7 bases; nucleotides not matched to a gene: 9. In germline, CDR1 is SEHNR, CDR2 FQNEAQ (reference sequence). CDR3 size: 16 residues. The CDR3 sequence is CASSDLVTSGRNEQFF. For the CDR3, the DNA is TGTGCCAGCAGCGACCTGGTAACTAGCGGGAGGAATGAGCAGTTCTTC.

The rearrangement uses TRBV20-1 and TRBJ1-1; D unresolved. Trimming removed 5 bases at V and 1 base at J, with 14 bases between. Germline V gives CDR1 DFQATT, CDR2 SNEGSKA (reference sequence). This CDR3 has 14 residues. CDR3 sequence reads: CSAWEPEGNTEAFF. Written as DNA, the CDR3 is TGCAGTGCTTGGGAGCCCGAGGGGAACACTGAAGCTTTCTTT.

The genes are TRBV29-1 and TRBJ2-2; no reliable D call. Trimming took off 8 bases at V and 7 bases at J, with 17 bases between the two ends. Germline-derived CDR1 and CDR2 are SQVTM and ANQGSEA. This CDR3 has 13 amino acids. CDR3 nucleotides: TGCAGCTCACTGGCAAATTCTGACGGGGAGCTGTTTTTT. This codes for CSSLANSDGELFF.

The CDR3 spells CASNPEGYEQYF. The DNA of the CDR3 is TGTGCCAGCAACCCAGAAGGCTACGAGCAGTACTTC. The chain is built from TRBV2 and TRBJ2-7, with unresolved D. Deletions cut 7 bases from V and 3 bases from J, with 10 bases between. Germline CDR1 SNHLY, CDR2 FYNNEI. CDR3 length: 12 amino acids.

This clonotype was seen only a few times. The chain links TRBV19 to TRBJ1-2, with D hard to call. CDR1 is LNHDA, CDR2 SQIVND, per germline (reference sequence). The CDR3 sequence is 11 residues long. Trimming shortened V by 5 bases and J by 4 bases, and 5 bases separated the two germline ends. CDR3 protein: CASSQFYGYTF. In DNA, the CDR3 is TGTGCCAGTAGTCAGTTCTATGGCTACACCTTC.

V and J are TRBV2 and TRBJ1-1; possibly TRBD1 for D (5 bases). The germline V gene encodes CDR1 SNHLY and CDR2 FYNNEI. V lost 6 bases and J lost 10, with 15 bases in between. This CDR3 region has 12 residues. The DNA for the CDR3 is TGTGCCAGCAGCCCGATTGACAGAGGAGCTTTCTTT. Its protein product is CASSPIDRGAFF.

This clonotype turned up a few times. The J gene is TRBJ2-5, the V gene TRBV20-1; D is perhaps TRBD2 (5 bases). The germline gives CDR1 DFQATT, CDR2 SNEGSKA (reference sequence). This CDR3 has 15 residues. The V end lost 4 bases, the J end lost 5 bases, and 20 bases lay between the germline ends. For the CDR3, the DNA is TGCAGTGCTACTCGGCGGGCCGGGTCGGGGGAGACCCAGTACTTC. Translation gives CSATRRAGSGETQYF.

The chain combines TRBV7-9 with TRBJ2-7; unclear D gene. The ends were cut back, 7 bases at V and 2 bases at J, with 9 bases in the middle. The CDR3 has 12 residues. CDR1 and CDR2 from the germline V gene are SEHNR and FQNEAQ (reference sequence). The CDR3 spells CASNRGTYEQYF. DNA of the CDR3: TGTGCCAGCAACCGAGGCACCTACGAGCAGTACTTC. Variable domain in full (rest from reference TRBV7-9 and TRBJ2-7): DTGVSQNPRHKITKRGQNVTFRCDPISEHNRLYWYRQTLGQGPEFLTYFQNEAQLEKSRLLSDRFSAERPKGSFSTLEIQRTEQGDSAMYLCASNRGTYEQYFGPGTRLTVT.